The clone carrying this T cell receptor (beta chain) was counted only a few times. The CDR3 sequence is 13 residues long. Trimming removed 4 bases at V and 3 bases at J, with 11 bases between. Germline-derived CDR1 and CDR2 are SGHRS and YFSETQ. The sample's time point: pre-sensitization, week 0. Treatment reported: therapeutic diphenylcyclopropenone sensitization with weekly scalp DPC. TCRdb passed the RACE reads through MiXCR, listing each CDR3 protein once. This sample has roughly 380,000 distinct CDR3 sequences, with 5% to 6.5% found just once. This sample is part of a study of human T cells and chemical hapten exposure.

The sequencing here drew on whole blood, taken in connection with sensitization to the hapten diphenylcyclopropenone (DPC). The gene calls are TRBV5-1 and TRBJ2-7; tentative D call: TRBD1 (7 bases). This sequence was found in a woman aged 50 to 60 with alopecia areata. Some clones in this sample may be carry-over from other donors' samples. The CDR3 region is CASSAGQSYEQYF. Here the CDR3 DNA reads TGCGCCAGCAGCGCGGGACAGAGCTACGAGCAGTACTTC.